This TCR beta chain derives from a study of blood T cell repertoires in COVID-19 (dated by TCRdb to the early 2020s). For the wider study: Samples covering the acute and convalescent phases of COVID-19 were provided by collaborators in the United States, Italy and Spain. A freely available public database, intended as a resource for researchers studying the immune response to SARS-CoV-2, is where the repertoires were released. The material from the prospective study consisted of cDNA or gDNA derived from T cells, B-cell-depleted T cells, or PBMCs. Sample metadata almost always included a de-identified subject ID, COVID-19 status, age in years and sex. The samples were drawn from the first 160 participants of the ongoing ImmuneRACE study and from 1,254 subjects provided by 6 global collaborators. Subjects who had been exposed to COVID-19, were actively infected with it, or had recovered from it provided the deeply sampled blood TCRbeta repertoires that made up the dataset. Where HLA class I and class II types were available, the types were taken from metadata supplied by the sample provider, not from assay-based typing.

TCRbeta CDR3 regions were amplified from genomic DNA using the immunoSEQ Assay, a bias-controlled multiplex PCR. The study's processing was this. The number of nucleated cells in each sample was estimated by amplification of reference gene primers within the assay. Sequence reads were collapsed and filtered to measure the absolute abundance of every unique TCRbeta CDR3 rearrangement. For each sample, productive Simpson clonality was calculated as the square root of Simpson's diversity index over productive rearrangements. This is the immuneACCESS table as TCRdb keeps it, with only in-frame sequences that have V and J called. A part of the clones is gone; compared with another copy, unresolved V genes explain less than half, and the rest is unexplained. V and J calls and clone size follow that table, whereas D and trimming were derived from the DNA. Present in this sample are around 110,000 clones, about 81% of which were seen just once. Under 8% of the sample goes to the ten largest clones.

Collaborating institutions collected whole blood in K2EDTA tubes following their own protocols. For TCRbeta analysis, collaborators shipped samples in one of three forms: frozen whole blood, isolated PBMCs, or DNA extracted from either of those sample types. The investigation overall reported the following: How much clinical and demographic metadata was included differed by source and by participant, and the metadata was provided uncurated.

Concerning this clone itself: This clone's antigen is unknown. No much larger clone is present one base from it, and per-base qualities are unavailable.

CDR1 and CDR2, looked up from the germline V gene, are MDHEN and SYDVKM. The CDR3 runs 14 amino acids, cysteine and phenylalanine included. The DNA shown is the 42-base CDR3, in frame from base 1. Relative to germline, V is 3 bases shorter and J is 4 bases shorter, with 10 bases between their ends. The TCR was taken from a man aged 65 to 85 with acute or convalescent COVID-19. The specimen sequenced was peripheral blood. The rearrangement combines TRBV28 with TRBJ1-5; confidence is insufficient to name the D gene. The DNA sequence reads TGTGCCAGCAGTTTGGTGGCGGGGAATCAGCCCCAGCATTTT. Its translation reads: CASSLVAGNQPQHF.